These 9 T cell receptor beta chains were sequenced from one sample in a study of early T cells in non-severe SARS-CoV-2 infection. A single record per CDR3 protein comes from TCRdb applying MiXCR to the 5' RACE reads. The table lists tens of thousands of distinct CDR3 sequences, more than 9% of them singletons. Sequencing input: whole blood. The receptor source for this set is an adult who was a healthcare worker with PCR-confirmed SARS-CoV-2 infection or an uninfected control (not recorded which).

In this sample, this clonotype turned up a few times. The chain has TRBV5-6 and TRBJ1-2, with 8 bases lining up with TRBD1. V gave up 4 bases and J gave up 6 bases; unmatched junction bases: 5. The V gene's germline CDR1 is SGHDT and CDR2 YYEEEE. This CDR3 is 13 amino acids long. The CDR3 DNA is TGTGCCAGCAGCACCGGGACAGGAAATGGCTACACCTTC. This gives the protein CASSTGTGNGYTF. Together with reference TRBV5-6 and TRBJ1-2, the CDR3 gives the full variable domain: DAGVTQSPTHLIKTRGQQVTLRCSPKSGHDTVSWYQQALGQGPQFIFQYYEEEERQRGNFPDRFSGHQFPNYSSELNVNALLLGDSALYLCASSTGTGNGYTFGSGTRLTVV.

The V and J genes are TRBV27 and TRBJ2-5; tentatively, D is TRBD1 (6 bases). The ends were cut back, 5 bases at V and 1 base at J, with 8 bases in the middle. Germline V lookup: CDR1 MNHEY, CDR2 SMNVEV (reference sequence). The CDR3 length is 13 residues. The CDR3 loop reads CASSGQSQETQYF. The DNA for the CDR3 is TGTGCCAGCAGTGGACAGAGCCAAGAGACCCAGTACTTC.

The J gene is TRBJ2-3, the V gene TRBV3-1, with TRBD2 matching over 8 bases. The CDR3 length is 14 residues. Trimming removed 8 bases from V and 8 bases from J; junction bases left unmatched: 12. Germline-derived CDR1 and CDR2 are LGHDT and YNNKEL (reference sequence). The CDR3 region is CASRGGGPSVTQYF. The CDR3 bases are TGTGCCAGCCGTGGCGGGGGGCCTTCTGTTACGCAGTATTTT.

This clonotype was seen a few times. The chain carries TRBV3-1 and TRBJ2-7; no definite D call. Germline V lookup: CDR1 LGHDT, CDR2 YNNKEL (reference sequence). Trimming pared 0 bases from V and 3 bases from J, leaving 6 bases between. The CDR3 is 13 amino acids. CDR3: CASSQEWHYEQYF. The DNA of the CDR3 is TGTGCCAGCAGCCAAGAATGGCACTACGAGCAGTACTTC.

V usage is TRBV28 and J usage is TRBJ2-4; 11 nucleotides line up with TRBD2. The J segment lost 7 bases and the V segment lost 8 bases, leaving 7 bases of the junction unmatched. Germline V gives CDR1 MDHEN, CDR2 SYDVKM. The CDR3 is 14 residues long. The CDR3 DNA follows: TGTGCCAGCCATCCTAGCGGGAGGAGGAACATTCAGTACTTC. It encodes CASHPSGRRNIQYF.

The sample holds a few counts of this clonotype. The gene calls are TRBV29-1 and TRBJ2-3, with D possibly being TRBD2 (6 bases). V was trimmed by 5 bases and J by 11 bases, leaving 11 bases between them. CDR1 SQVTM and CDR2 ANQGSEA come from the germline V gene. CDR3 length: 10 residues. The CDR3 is CSVWGDGQYF. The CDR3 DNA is TGCAGCGTTTGGGGGGATGGGCAGTATTTT.

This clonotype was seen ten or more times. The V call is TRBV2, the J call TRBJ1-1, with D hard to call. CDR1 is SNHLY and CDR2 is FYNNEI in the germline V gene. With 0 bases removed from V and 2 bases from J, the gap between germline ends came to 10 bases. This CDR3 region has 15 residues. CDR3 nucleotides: TGTGCCAGCAGTGAAGCCCCGAGGGTAAACACTGAAGCTTTCTTT. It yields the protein CASSEAPRVNTEAFF. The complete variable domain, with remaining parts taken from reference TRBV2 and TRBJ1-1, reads EPEVTQTPSHQVTQMGQEVILRCVPISNHLYFYWYRQILGQKVEFLVSFYNNEISEKSEIFDDQFSVERPDGSNFTLKIRSTKLEDSAMYFCASSEAPRVNTEAFFGQGTRLTVV.

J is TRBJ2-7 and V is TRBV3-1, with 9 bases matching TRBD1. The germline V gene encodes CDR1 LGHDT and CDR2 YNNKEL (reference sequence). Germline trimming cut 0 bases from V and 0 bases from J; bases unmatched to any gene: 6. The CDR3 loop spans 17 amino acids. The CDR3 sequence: CASSQDRQGVYSYEQYF. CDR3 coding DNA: TGTGCCAGCAGCCAAGATCGACAGGGGGTATACTCCTACGAGCAGTACTTC.

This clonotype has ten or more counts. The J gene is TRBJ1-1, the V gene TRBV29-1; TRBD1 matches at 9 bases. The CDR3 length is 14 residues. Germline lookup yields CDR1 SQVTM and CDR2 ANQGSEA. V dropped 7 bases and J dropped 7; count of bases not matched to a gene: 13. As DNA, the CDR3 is TGCAGCGGCGGGACAGGGAGTAACTATGGTGAAGCTTTCTTT. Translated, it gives CSGGTGSNYGEAFF.